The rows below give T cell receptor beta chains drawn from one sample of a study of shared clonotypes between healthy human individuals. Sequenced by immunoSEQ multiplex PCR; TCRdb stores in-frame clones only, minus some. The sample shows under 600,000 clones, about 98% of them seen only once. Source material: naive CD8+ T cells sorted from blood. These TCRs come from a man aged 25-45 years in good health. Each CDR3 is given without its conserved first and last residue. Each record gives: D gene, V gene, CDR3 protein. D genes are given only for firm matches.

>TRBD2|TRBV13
ASSTGTSGSDEQF
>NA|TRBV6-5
ASSAQENEQF
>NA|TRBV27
ASSPDRRVYNEQF
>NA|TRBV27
ASSFSGVNEQF
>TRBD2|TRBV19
ASSPVAGGPPEQY
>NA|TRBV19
ASSIYLGGTYEQY
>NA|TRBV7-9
ASSLGTAYEQY
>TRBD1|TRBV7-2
ASSPRDRGTGELF
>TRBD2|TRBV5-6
ASSLAAGREDPQY
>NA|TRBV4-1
ASSQHRGEGQF
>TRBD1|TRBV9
ASSGVGQNGYT
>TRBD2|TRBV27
ASSLNPARRERTDTQY
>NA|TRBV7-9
ASSLVGEAGGEQY
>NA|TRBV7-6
ASSLVAGAYNEQF
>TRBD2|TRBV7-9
ASSPGTSVDNEQF
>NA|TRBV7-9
ASSLNDYT
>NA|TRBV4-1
ASSQDNEVHETQY
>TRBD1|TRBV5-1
ASSLRGQVHEQY
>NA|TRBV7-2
ASSSGPTPRDEQF
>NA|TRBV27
ASSLSGFNEQY
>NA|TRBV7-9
ASSSLLPEAF
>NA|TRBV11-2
ASSLFTGEYQETQY
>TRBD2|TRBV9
ASSVGLAGGSSEQY
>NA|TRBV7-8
ASSLEYMVTHGYT
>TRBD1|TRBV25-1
ASSRQGRTEAF
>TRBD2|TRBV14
ASSQDWGGRSYEQY
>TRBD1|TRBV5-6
ASSAPGQNDTQY
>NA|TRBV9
ASSDDRMSKNIQY